This T cell receptor (beta chain) was identified during a study of vaccination effects on CD4 cells after COVID-19. Study-wide points: In convalescent patients, vaccine-induced clones largely differed from infection-induced clones. Few convalescent patients were studied, and early post-infection samples were lacking.

This CDR3 region has 13 residues. Germline V gene sequence: CDR1 SGHTA, CDR2 FQGNSA. V dropped 3 bases and J dropped 4 bases, with 7 bases sitting between them. Comment on this clone: Its cognate antigen is unknown.

Clones were sequenced by immunoSEQ multiplex PCR, and TCRdb holds only the in-frame ones, with some missing. The repertoire consists of 40,000 to 50,000 clones, with roughly 70% occurring once and the leading ten covering 30% to 40%. Sequencing was preceded by expansion of antigen-specific CD4+ T cells with viral peptide pools in the ViraFEST assay. It was after around eleven days of culture that CD4+ T cells were isolated. Infection with SARS-CoV-2 occurred in the person between March and December 2020, and PCR confirmed it. Half-medium changes using IL-2 medium occurred on days 3 and 7. The chain links TRBV7-2 to TRBJ2-1; D unresolved. The sample was CD4+ T cells from PBMCs cultured with a peptide pool, taken before COVID-19 vaccination. The sequence came from a human donor who had a prior SARS-CoV-2 infection. Written as DNA, the CDR3 is TGTGCCAGCAGCTTCGGGCCATACAATGAGCAGTTCTTC. This gives the protein CASSFGPYNEQFF.